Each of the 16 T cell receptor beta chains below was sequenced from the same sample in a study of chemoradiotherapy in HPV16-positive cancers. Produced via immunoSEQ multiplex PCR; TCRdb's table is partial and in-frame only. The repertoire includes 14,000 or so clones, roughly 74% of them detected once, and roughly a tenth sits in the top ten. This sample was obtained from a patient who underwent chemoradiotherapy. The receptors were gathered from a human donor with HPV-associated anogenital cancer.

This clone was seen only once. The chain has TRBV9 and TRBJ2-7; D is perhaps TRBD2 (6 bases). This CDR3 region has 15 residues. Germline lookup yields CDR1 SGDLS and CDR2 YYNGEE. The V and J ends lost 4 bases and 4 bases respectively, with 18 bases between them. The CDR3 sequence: CASSPRDSWEYEQYF. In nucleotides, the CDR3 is TGTGCCAGCAGCCCTAGGGACTCCTGGGAGTACGAGCAGTACTTC. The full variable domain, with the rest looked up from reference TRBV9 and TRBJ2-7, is DSGVTQTPKHLITATGQRVTLRCSPRSGDLSVYWYQQSLDQGLQFLIQYYNGEERAKGNILERFSAQQFPDLHSELNLSSLELGDSALYFCASSPRDSWEYEQYFGPGTRLTVT.

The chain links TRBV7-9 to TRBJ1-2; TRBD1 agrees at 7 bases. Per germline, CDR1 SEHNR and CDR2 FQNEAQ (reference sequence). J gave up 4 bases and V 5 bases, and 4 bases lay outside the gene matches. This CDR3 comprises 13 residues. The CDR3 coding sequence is TGTGCCAGCAGCCCGGGACAGCTCTATGGCTACACCTTC. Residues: CASSPGQLYGYTF.

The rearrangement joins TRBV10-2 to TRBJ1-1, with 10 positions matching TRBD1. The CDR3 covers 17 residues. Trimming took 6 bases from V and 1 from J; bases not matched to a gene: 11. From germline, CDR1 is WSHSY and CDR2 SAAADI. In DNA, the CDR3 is TGCGCCAGCAGGGATTGGACAGGGGGTTCGGGGAACACTGAAGCTTTCTTT. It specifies CASRDWTGGSGNTEAFF.

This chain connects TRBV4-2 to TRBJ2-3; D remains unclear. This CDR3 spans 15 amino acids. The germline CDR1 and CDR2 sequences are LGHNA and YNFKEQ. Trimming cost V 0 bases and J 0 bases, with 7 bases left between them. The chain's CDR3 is CASSQDKQSTDTQYF. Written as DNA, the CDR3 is TGTGCCAGCAGCCAAGATAAACAGAGCACAGATACGCAGTATTTT.

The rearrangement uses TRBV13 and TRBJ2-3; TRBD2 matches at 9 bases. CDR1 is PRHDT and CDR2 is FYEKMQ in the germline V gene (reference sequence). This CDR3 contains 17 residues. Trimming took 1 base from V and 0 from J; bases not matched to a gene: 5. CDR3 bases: TGTGCCAGCAGCTTAGCCGCGGGAGGGTCTAGCACAGATACGCAGTATTTT. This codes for CASSLAAGGSSTDTQYF. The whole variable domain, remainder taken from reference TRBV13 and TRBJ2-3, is AAGVIQSPRHLIKEKRETATLKCYPIPRHDTVYWYQQGPGQDPQFLISFYEKMQSDKGSIPDRFSAQQFSDYHSELNMSSLELGDSALYFCASSLAAGGSSTDTQYFGPGTRLTVL.

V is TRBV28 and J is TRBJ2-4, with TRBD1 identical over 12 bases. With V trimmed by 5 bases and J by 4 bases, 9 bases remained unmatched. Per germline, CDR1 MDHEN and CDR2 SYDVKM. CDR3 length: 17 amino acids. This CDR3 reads CASSRLGTGGRKNIQYF. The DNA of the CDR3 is TGTGCCAGCAGTCGCCTCGGGACAGGGGGCAGGAAAAACATTCAGTACTTC.

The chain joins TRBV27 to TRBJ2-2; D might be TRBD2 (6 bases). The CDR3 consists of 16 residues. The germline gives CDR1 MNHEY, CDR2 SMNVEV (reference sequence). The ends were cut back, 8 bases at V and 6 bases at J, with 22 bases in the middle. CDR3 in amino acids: CASGPVPGDGAGELFF. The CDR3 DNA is TGTGCCAGCGGCCCCGTTCCGGGAGATGGGGCCGGGGAGCTGTTTTTT.

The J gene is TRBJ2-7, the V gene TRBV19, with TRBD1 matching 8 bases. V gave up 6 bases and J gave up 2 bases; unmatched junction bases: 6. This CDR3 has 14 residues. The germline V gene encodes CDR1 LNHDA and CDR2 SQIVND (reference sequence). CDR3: CASSTGTGPYEQYF. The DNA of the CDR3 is TGTGCCAGTAGCACCGGGACAGGCCCCTACGAGCAGTACTTC.

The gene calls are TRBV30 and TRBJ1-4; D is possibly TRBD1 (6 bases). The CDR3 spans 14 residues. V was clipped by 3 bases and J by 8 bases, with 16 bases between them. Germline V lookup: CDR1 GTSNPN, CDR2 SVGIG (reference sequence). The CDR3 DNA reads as TGTGCCTGGAGCCCGGGGGGCGCGTGGGAAAAACTGTTTTTT. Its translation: CAWSPGGAWEKLFF.

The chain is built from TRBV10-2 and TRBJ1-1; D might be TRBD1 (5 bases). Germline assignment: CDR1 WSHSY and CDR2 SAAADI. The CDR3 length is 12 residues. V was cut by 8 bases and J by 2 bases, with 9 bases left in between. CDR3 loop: CASGTGNTEAFF. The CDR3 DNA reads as TGCGCCAGCGGGACGGGAAACACTGAAGCTTTCTTT.

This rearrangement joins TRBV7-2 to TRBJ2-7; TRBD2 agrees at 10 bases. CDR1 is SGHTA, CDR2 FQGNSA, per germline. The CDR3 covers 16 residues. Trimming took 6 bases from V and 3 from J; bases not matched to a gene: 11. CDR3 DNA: TGTGCCAGCAGTTCTAGCGGGAGAGCCCCAGGCTACGAGCAGTACTTC. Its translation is CASSSSGRAPGYEQYF.

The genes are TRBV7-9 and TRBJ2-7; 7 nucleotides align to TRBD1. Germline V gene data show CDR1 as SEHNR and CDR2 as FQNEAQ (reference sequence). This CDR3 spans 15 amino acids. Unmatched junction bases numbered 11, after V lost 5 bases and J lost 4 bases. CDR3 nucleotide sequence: TGTGCCAGCAGCGCCCCCGGGACAGTCTTATACGAGCAGTACTTC. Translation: CASSAPGTVLYEQYF.

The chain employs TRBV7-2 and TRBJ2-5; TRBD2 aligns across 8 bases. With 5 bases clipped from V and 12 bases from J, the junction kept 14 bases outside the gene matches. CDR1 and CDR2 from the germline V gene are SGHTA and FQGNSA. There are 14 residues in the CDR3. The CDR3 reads CASSRDPLAGQKYF. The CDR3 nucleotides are TGTGCCAGCAGCCGAGACCCCCTAGCGGGCCAAAAGTACTTC.

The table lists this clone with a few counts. The CDR3 is CASSVGDSPTYEQYF. CDR3 DNA sequence: TGTGCCAGCAGCGTAGGCGATAGCCCGACCTACGAGCAGTACTTC. This sequence joins TRBV9 and TRBJ2-7; D is unresolved. Germline CDR1 is SGDLS and CDR2 is YYNGEE. This CDR3 has 15 residues. Between the trimmed V and J ends, which lost 0 bases and 2 bases, there was a span of 12 bases.

CDR3: CASSGQPRNTIYF. In nucleotides, the CDR3 is TGTGCCAGCTCAGGCCAGCCCAGAAACACCATATATTTT. The rearrangement links TRBV18 to TRBJ1-3; D gene uncertain. CDR1 is KGHSH, CDR2 LQKENI, per germline. Trimming took 5 bases from V and 5 from J, leaving 10 bases between them. The CDR3 runs to 13 residues.

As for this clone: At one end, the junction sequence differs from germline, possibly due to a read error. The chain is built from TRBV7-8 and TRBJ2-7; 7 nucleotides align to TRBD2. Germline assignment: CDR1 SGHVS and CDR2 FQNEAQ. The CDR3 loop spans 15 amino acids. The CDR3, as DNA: TGTGCAAGCAGTCTACCTGGCGGGGGATACTACGAGCAGTACTTC. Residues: CASSLPGGGYYEQYF.